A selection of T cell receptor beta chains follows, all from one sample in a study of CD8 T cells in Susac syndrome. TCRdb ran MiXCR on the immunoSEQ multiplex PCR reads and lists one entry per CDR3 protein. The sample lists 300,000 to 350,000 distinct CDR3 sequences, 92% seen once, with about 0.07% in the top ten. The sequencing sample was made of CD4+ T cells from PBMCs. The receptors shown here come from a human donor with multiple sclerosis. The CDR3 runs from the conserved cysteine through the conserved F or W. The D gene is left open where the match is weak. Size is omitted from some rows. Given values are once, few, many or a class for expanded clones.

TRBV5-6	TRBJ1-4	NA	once	TGTGCCAGCAGCTTCCAGGGAGAATATGAAAAACTGTTTTTT	CASSFQGEYEKLFF
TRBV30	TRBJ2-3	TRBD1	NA	TGTGCCTTGTCCCGGGACAGGGGCACAGATACGCAGTATTTT	CALSRDRGTDTQYF
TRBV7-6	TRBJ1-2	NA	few	TGTGCCAGCAGCCCTGGACGGAACTATGGCTACACCTTC	CASSPGRNYGYTF
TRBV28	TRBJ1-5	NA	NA	TGTGCCAGCATAGGTCAGCCCCAGTTCAATCAGCCCCAGCATTTT	CASIGQPQFNQPQHF
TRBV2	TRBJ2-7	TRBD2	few	TGTGCCAGCAGTTCATCCGGGACTAGCGGATACGAGCAGTACTTC	CASSSSGTSGYEQYF
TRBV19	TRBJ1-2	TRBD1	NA	TGTGCCAGTAGGGCGGGACAGGGGCTCTATGGCTACACCTTC	CASRAGQGLYGYTF
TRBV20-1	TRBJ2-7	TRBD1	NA	TGCAGTGCTTCCCGGGGACAGGCGGGGCCCTACGAGCAGTACTTC	CSASRGQAGPYEQYF
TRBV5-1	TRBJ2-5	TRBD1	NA	TGCGCCAGCAGCTCCCAGGGGGCCGGGGAGACCCAGTACTTC	CASSSQGAGETQYF
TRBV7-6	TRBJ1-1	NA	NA	TGTGCCAGCAGCTTATCTATCGGGGCACCCCGCACTGAAGCTTTCTTT	CASSLSIGAPRTEAFF
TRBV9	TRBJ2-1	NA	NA	TGTGCCAGCAGCGTAGACCCGGGTTCCTACAATGAGCAGTTCTTC	CASSVDPGSYNEQFF
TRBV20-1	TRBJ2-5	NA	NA	TGCAGTGCTCAGACACAAGAGACCCAGTACTTC	CSAQTQETQYF
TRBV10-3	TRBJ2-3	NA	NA	TGTGCCATCAGTCAGACAGACGTACAGACAGATACGCAGTATTTT	CAISQTDVQTDTQYF
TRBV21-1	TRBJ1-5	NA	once	TGTGCCAGCAGCAAAGCCCGATCAGGACAGGACAGCCCCAATCAGCCCCAGCATTTT	CASSKARSGQDSPNQPQHF
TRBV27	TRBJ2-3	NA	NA	TGTGCCAGCTGGGGCCTACCGTATTTT	CASWGLPYF
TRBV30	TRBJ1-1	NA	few	TGTGCTGCATCTAGGGGTAACACTGAAGCTTTCTTT	CAASRGNTEAFF
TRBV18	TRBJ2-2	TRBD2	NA	TGTGCCAGCTCGACGACTAGCGGGGTTACCGGGGAGCTGTTTTTT	CASSTTSGVTGELFF
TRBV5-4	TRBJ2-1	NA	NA	TGTGCCAGCAGCTTGGAGTCATCCAAGTTCTTC	CASSLESSKFF
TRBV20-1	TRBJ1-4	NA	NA	TGCAGTGCTAAACAGGGCCTCAATGAAAAACTGTTTTTT	CSAKQGLNEKLFF
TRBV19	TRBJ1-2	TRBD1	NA	TGTGCCAGTAGTACCCCAGGGGGCGCAGACTATGGCTACACCTTC	CASSTPGGADYGYTF
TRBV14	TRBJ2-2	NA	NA	TGTGCCAGCAGCCAAGATCTAGGGACTGAGGCGGTCGGGGAGCTGTTTTTT	CASSQDLGTEAVGELFF
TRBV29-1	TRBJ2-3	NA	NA	TGCAGCGCCACAGCGGCTAGCACAGATACGCAGTATTTT	CSATAASTDTQYF
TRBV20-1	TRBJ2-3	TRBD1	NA	TGCAGTGCTAGAGATCTGACAGGGGACCCAGATACGCAGTATTTT	CSARDLTGDPDTQYF
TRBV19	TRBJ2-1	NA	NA	TGTGCCAGTAGTATAGACGGCGGCAATGAGCAGTTCTTC	CASSIDGGNEQFF
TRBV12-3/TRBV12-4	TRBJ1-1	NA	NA	TGTGCCAGCGGGAACACTGAAGCTTTCTTT	CASGNTEAFF
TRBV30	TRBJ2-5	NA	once	TGTGCCTGGGACGGGGGGCGGACCTTCTTACAGGGGGGGAAAGAGACCCAGTACTTC	CAWDGGRTFLQGGKETQYF
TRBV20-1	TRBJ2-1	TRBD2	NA	TGCAGTGCTCCTAAGGCGGGAGCTGACTACAATGAGCAGTTCTTC	CSAPKAGADYNEQFF
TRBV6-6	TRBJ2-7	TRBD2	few	TGTGCCAGCAGTTCCGGGGGGTCCTACGAGCAGTACTTC	CASSSGGSYEQYF
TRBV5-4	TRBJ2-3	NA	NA	TGTGCCAGCAGCTTGCAGACAGATACGCAGTATTTT	CASSLQTDTQYF
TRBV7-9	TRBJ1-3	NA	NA	TGTGCCAGCAGCCCATCGGGGGGGCTCCACTCTGGAAACACCATATATTTT	CASSPSGGLHSGNTIYF
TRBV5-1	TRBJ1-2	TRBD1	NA	TGCGCCAGCAGCCCACAAACATCGGGACAGGCCATCTTC	CASSPQTSGQAIF
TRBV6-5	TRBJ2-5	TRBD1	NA	TGTGCCAGCACACACAGAGGGGGCGAAGAGACCCAGTACTTC	CASTHRGGEETQYF
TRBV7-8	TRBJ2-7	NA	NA	TGTGCCAGCAGCCCGGACCCCATCGAGCAGTACTTC	CASSPDPIEQYF
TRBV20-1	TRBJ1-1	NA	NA	TGCAGTGCTAGAGCCCCGGAGGGCAACACTGAAGCTTTCTTT	CSARAPEGNTEAFF
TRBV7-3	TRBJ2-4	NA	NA	TGTGCCAGCAGCTTCTGCGGAGCTGCTCGTAATGATTACTTC	CASSFCGAARNDYF
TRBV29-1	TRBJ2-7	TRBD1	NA	TGCAGCGTTGTAGGGCGGACAGGCGCCTACGAGCAGTACTTC	CSVVGRTGAYEQYF
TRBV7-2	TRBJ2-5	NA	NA	TGTGCCAGCAGCTTAGTAGTGACGGGTGTGTACCAAGAGACCCAGTACTTC	CASSLVVTGVYQETQYF
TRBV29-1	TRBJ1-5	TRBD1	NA	TGCAGCGTTGGACAGGGGGGGAGTCAGCCCCAGCATTTT	CSVGQGGSQPQHF
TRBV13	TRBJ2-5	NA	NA	TGTGCCAGCAGCTTAGCTGGGGGCTCCCGGGGGACCCAGTACTTC	CASSLAGGSRGTQYF
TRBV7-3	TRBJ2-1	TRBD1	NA	TGTGCCAGCAGCTTCCTCGTAGCAGGGGGTTACAATGAGCAGTTCTTC	CASSFLVAGGYNEQFF
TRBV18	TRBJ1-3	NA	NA	TGTGCCAGCTCACCGAGGAGGGAAACTGGAAACACCATATATTTT	CASSPRRETGNTIYF
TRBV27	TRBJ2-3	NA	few	TGTGCCAGCAGTTTAGCTCGGACAGATACGCAGTATTTT	CASSLARTDTQYF
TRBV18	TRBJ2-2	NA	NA	TGTGCCAGCACGCGAGACAGACTAACCGGGGAGCTGTTTTTT	CASTRDRLTGELFF
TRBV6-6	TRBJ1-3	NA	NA	TGTGCCAGCCTCTTTACGTCCCGCGGAAACACCATATATTTT	CASLFTSRGNTIYF
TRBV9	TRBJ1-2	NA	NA	TGTGCCAGCAGCTTAGCAAATTCTGGCTACACCTTC	CASSLANSGYTF
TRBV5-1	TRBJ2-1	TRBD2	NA	TGCGCCAGCAGCTTGGCCTTTCAGAGCGGGGGGAGCTCCTACAATGAGCAGTTCTTC	CASSLAFQSGGSSYNEQFF
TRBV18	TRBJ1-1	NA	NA	TGTGCCAGCTCACCTTTGGTGGCGGTGAACACTGAAGCTTTCTTT	CASSPLVAVNTEAFF
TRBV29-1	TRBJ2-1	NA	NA	TGCAGCGTTGATAAGGGGACGGGGAATGAGCAGTTCTTC	CSVDKGTGNEQFF
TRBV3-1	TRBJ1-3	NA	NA	TGTGCCAGCAGCCAAGTATCGCGGGGGCGCAACAGAAACACCATATATTTT	CASSQVSRGRNRNTIYF
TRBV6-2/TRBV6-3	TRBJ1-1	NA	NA	TGTGCCAGCAGGGGGGCGACAGGCGGCTCTGAAGCTTTCTTT	CASRGATGGSEAFF
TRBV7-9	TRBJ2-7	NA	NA	TGTGCCAGCAGCTTAGGTTTGGCAGGGGACTCCTACGAGCAGTACTTC	CASSLGLAGDSYEQYF
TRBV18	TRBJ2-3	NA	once	TGTGCCAGCCGACTCCTGGAGGGCACAGATACGCAGTATTTT	CASRLLEGTDTQYF
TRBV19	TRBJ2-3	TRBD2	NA	TGTGCCTCTAGTTCCCCTTGGAGCGGGGGGACAGATACGCAGTATTTT	CASSSPWSGGTDTQYF
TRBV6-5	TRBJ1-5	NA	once	TGTGCCAGCAGCCGCGCGGGAAATCAGCCCCAGCATTTT	CASSRAGNQPQHF
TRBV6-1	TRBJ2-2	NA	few	TGTGCCAGCAGTCCGGGTCCCCGAACCGGGGAGCTGTTTTTT	CASSPGPRTGELFF
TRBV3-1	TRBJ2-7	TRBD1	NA	TGTGCCAGCAGCCGAGGGACAGACTTCTCCTACGAGCAGTACTTC	CASSRGTDFSYEQYF